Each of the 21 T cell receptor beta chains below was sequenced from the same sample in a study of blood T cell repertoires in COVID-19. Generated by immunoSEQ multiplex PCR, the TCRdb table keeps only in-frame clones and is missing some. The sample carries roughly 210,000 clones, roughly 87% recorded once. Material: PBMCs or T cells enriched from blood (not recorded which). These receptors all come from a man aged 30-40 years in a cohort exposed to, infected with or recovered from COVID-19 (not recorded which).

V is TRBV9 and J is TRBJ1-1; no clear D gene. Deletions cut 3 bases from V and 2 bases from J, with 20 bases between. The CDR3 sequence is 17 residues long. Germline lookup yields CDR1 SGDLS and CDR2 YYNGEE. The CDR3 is CASSDPKMGQANTEAFF. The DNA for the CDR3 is TGTGCCAGCAGCGACCCAAAGATGGGTCAGGCCAACACTGAAGCTTTCTTT.

The CDR3, as DNA: TGTGCCAGCAGCCAAGTAGGTGTTGGCAGGCAATACGAGCAGTACTTC. Its protein product is CASSQVGVGRQYEQYF. The rearrangement joins TRBV14 to TRBJ2-7; D uncertain. The CDR3 is 16 residues long. CDR1 SGHDN and CDR2 FVKESK come from the germline V gene. V lost 1 base and J lost 4, with 17 bases in between.

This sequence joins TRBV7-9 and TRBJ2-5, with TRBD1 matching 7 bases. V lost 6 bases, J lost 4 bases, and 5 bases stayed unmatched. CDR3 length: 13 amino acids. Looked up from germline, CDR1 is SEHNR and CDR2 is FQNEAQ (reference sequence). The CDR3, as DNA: TGTGCCAGCAGTTACAGGGGCGGAGAGACCCAGTACTTC. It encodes CASSYRGGETQYF.

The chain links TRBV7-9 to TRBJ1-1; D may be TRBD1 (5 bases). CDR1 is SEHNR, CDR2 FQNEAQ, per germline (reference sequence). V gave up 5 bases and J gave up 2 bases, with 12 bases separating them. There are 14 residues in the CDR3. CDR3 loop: CASSGGTLNTEAFF. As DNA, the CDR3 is TGTGCCAGCAGCGGCGGGACCCTCAACACTGAAGCTTTCTTT.

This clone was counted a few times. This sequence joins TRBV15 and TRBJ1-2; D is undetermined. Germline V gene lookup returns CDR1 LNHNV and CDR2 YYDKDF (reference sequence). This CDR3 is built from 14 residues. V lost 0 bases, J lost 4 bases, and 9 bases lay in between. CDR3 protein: CATSRDEGSYGYTF. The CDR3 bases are TGTGCCACCAGCAGAGATGAGGGCTCCTATGGCTACACCTTC.

The CDR3: CASLRGEGINTEAFF. The CDR3 DNA follows: TGTGCCAGCCTTCGGGGGGAGGGGATCAACACTGAAGCTTTCTTT. This chain uses TRBV5-8 with TRBJ1-1; a possible D gene is TRBD1 (5 bases). The germline V gene has CDR1 SGHTS and CDR2 YDEGEE. Trimming stripped 7 bases from V and 2 bases from J, with 18 bases between. The CDR3 is 15 amino acids.

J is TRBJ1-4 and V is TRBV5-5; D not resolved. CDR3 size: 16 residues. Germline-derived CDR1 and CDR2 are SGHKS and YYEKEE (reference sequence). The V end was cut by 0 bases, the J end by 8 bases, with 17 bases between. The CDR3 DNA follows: TGTGCCAGCAGCTTGGACCGGGAGCCTGCGGGGGAAAAACTGTTTTTT. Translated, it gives CASSLDREPAGEKLFF.

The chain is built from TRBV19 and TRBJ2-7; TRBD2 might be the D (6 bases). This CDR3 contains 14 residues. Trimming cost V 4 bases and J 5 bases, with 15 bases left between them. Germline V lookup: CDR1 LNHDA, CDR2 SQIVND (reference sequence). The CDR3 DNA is TGTGCCAGTAGTAGCCGAGGGACTTCCCACGAGCAGTACTTC. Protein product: CASSSRGTSHEQYF.

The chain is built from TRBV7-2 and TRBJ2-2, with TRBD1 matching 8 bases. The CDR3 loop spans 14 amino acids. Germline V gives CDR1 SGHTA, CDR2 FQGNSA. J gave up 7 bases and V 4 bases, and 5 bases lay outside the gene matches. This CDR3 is CASSSRGQGGELFF. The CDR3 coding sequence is TGTGCCAGCAGCTCCAGGGGGCAGGGCGGGGAGCTGTTTTTT. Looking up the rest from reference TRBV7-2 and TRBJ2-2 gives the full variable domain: GAGVSQSPSNKVTEKGKDVELRCDPISGHTALYWYRQSLGQGLEFLIYFQGNSAPDKSGLPSDRFSAERTGGSVSTLTIQRTQQEDSAVYLCASSSRGQGGELFFGEGSRLTVL.

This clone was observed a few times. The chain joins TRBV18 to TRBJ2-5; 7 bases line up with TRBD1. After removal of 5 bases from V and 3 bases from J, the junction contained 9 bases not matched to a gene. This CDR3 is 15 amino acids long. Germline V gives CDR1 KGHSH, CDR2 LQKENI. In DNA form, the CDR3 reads TGTGCCAGCTCATCCCGGGACAGCAAAAAAGAGACCCAGTACTTC. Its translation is CASSSRDSKKETQYF.

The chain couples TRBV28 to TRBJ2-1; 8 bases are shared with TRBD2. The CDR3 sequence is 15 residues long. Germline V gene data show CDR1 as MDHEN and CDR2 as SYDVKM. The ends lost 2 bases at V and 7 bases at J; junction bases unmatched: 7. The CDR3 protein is CASSLRAGDRNEQFF. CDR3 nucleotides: TGTGCCAGCAGTTTAAGAGCGGGAGACAGGAATGAGCAGTTCTTC.

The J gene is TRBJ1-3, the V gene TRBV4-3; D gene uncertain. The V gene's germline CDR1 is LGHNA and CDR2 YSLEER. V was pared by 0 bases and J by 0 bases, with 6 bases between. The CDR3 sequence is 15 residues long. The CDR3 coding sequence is TGCGCCAGCAGCCAAGATCTCAGCTCTGGAAACACCATATATTTT. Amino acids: CASSQDLSSGNTIYF.

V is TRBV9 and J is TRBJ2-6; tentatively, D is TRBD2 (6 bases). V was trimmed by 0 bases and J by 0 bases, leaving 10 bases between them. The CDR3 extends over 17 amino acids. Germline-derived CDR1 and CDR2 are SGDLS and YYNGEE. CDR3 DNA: TGTGCCAGCAGCGTAGACTCGGACTACTCTGGGGCCAACGTCCTGACTTTC. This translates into CASSVDSDYSGANVLTF. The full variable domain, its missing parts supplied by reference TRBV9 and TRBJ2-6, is DSGVTQTPKHLITATGQRVTLRCSPRSGDLSVYWYQQSLDQGLQFLIQYYNGEERAKGNILERFSAQQFPDLHSELNLSSLELGDSALYFCASSVDSDYSGANVLTFGAGSRLTVL.

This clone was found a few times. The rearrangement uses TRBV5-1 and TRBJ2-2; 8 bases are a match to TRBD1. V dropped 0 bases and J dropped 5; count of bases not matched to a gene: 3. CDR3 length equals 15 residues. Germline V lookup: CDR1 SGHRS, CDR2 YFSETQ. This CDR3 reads CASSLVRTGTGELFF. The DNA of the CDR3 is TGCGCCAGCAGCTTGGTACGGACAGGGACCGGGGAGCTGTTTTTT.

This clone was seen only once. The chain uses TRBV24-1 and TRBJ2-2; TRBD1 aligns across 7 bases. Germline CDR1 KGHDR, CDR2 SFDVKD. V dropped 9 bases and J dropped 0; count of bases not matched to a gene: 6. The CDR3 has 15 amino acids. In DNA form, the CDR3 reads TGTGCCACCGGGACAGCCAGTACGAACACCGGGGAGCTGTTTTTT. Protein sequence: CATGTASTNTGELFF.

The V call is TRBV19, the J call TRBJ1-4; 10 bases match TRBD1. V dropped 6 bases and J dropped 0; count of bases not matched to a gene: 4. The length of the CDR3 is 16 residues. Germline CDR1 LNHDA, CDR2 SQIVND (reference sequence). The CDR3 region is CASRDRGRSTNEKLFF. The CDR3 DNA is TGTGCCAGTAGGGACAGGGGGAGATCAACTAATGAAAAACTGTTTTTT.

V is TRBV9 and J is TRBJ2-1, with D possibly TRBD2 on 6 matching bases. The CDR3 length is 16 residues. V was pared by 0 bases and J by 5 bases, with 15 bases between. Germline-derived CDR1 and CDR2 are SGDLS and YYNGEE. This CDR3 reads CASSVGGWEADNEQFF. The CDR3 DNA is TGTGCCAGCAGCGTAGGAGGGTGGGAGGCGGACAATGAGCAGTTCTTC.

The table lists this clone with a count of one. Here the CDR3 DNA reads TGTGCCAGCAGCCCGGGGGCTAGCGGGAGTATCTACGAGCAGTACTTC. This translates into CASSPGASGSIYEQYF. This chain connects TRBV5-4 to TRBJ2-7, with 10 positions matching TRBD2. The CDR3 covers 16 residues. Germline V gene data show CDR1 as SGHNT and CDR2 as YYREEE (reference sequence). V shed 4 bases and J 3 bases; nucleotides not matched to a gene: 10.

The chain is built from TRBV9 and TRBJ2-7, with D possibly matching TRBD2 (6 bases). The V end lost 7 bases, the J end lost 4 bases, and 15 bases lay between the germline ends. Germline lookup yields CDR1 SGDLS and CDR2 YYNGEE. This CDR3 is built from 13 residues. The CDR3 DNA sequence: TGTGCCAGCTCTAGCGACGTAGAATACGAGCAGTACTTC. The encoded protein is CASSSDVEYEQYF.

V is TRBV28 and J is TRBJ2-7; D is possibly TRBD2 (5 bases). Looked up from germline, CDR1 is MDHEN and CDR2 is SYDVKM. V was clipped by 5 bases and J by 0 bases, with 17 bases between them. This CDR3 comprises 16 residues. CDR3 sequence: CASSPTIRTSSYEQYF. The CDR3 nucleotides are TGTGCCAGCAGTCCGACGATCCGAACTAGCTCCTACGAGCAGTACTTC.

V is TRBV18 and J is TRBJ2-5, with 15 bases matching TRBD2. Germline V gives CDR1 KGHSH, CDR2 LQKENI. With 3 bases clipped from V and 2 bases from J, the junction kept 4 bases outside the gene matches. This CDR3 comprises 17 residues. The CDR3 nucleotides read TGTGCCAGCTCACCTGGACTAGCGGGAGGGTTGCAAGAGACCCAGTACTTC. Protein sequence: CASSPGLAGGLQETQYF.